This T cell receptor beta chain was captured by sequencing in a study of T cells after yellow fever vaccination. TCRdb itself ran the 5' RACE reads through MiXCR, one entry per CDR3 protein. The table shows around 500,000 distinct CDR3 sequences, with roughly 22% occurring only once. The CDR3 runs to 14 residues. The V end lost 2 bases, the J end lost 6 bases, and 14 bases lay between the germline ends. Germline V gene sequence: CDR1 SGHDT, CDR2 YYEEEE. The input for sequencing was PBMCs, taken more than 20 days after the first yellow fever vaccination. The V call is TRBV5-6, the J call TRBJ1-2; tentatively, D is TRBD1 (5 bases). This TCR came from a man between 18 and 29 years old who received the YFV17D yellow fever vaccine. The CDR3 is CASSFRRGYNGYTF. The CDR3 DNA reads as TGTGCCAGCAGCTTTAGAAGGGGATATAATGGCTACACCTTC.